A selection of T cell receptor beta chains follows, all from one sample in a study of blood T cell repertoires in COVID-19. Some clones are missing from TCRdb's copy, which holds only in-frame ones; the method was immunoSEQ multiplex PCR. Among 130,000 to 150,000 clones, about 85% were seen once, and the ten largest hold approximately 5%. Specimen: peripheral blood. These receptors originate from a woman in her seventies with COVID-19, enrolled during active disease. Both conserved end residues are part of each CDR3.

J	V	CDR3
TRBJ2-3	TRBV5-1	CAGSLATVGQGTDTQYF
TRBJ1-5	TRBV5-8	CASSPTPGQGIIVGQPQHF
TRBJ1-6	TRBV27	CALGRAENSPLHF
TRBJ2-7	TRBV27	CASSLSGSGGAGNEQYF
TRBJ2-1	TRBV6-5	CASTGNPYNEQFF
TRBJ2-5	TRBV9	CASSETSGGPGGTQYF
TRBJ2-1	TRBV2	CASSEEGGRSTAEQFF
TRBJ1-3	TRBV7-2	CASSPDGRSGNTIYF
TRBJ2-1	TRBV5-4	CASSGSSGPNYNEQFF
TRBJ1-2	TRBV15	CATSPLGQTYGYTF
TRBJ1-1	TRBV10-3	CAISEEGGGKAFF
TRBJ2-7	TRBV4-1	CASSQLVRAGKYF
TRBJ2-5	TRBV18	CASSLSGEAQYF
TRBJ1-3	TRBV3-1/TRBV3-2	CASSEPGNTIYF
TRBJ1-2	TRBV7-2	CASSLQLSADNYGYTF
TRBJ2-5	TRBV2	CASSGNGQETQYF
TRBJ2-3	TRBV5-1	CASIGGAASTDTQYF
TRBJ2-2	TRBV30	CAWNRDRGSGELFF
TRBJ2-1	TRBV19	CASKKQEYNEQFF
TRBJ2-1	TRBV3-1/TRBV3-2	CASSQEGTLFWQFF
TRBJ2-6	TRBV19	CASKTGGLPSGANVLTF
TRBJ1-5	TRBV28	CASSFSVDRLRPQHF
TRBJ2-2	TRBV28	CASIPTSGGGTGELFF
TRBJ2-2	TRBV19	CASSMSRGFGGELFF
TRBJ2-7	TRBV28	CASSSFSGPVGYEQYF
TRBJ1-1	TRBV28	CASSLGGGGVNTEAFF
TRBJ2-1	TRBV4-1	CASSQAGLASYNEQFF
TRBJ1-1	TRBV5-4	CASSLGGTGNTEAFF
TRBJ2-4	TRBV13	CASSYIQGPQNIQYF
TRBJ1-6	TRBV19	CASSIPRREKYSPLHF
TRBJ1-5	TRBV30	CAWSVKGERTQHF
TRBJ2-7	TRBV15	CATSKTGPGREQYF
TRBJ1-3	TRBV7-2	CASSPQGFGNTIYF
TRBJ1-2	TRBV4-2	CASSQRRRDRGHNYGYTF
TRBJ2-1	TRBV5-1	CASSAQGAGGSSYNEQFF
TRBJ1-2	TRBV6-2/TRBV6-3	CASSYSKGSGYTF
TRBJ2-3	TRBV6-2/TRBV6-3	CASSYGRRGGTDTQYF
TRBJ1-1	TRBV12-3/TRBV12-4	CASNRGMGTEAFF
TRBJ1-5	TRBV6-6	CASRQQGTSNQPQHF
TRBJ2-7	TRBV5-5	CASSFTGGGGRYEQYF
TRBJ2-7	TRBV11-2	CASSLASAGGDF
TRBJ1-3	TRBV30	CAWSVPNGNTIYF
TRBJ1-1	TRBV27	CASSSYRGAFF
TRBJ2-7	TRBV5-6	CASSSGTGRVYEQYF
TRBJ2-2	TRBV28	CASSLAGWTGELFF
TRBJ2-3	TRBV5-1	CASSLFLAGGPEDTQYF
TRBJ1-2	TRBV5-6	CASSSRGQGNGYTF
TRBJ2-3	TRBV5-1	CASSAGSSGGSTDTQYF